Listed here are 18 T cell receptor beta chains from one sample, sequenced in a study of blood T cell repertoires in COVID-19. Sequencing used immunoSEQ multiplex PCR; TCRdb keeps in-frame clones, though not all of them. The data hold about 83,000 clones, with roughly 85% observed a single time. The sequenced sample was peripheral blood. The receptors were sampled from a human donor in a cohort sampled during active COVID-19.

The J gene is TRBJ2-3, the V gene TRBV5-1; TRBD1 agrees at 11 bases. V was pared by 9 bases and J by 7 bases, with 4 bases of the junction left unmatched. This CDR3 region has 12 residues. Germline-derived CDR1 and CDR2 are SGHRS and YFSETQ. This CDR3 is CATGQGAYTQYF. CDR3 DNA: TGCGCCACTGGACAGGGGGCTTATACGCAGTATTTT.

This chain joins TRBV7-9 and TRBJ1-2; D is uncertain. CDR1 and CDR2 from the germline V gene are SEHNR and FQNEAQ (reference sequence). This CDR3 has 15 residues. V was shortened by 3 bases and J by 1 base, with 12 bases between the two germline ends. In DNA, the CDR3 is TGTGCCAGCAGCTTCGACAACAACCGTAACTATGGCTACACCTTC. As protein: CASSFDNNRNYGYTF. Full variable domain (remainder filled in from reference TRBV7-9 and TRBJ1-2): DTGVSQNPRHKITKRGQNVTFRCDPISEHNRLYWYRQTLGQGPEFLTYFQNEAQLEKSRLLSDRFSAERPKGSFSTLEIQRTEQGDSAMYLCASSFDNNRNYGYTFGSGTRLTVV.

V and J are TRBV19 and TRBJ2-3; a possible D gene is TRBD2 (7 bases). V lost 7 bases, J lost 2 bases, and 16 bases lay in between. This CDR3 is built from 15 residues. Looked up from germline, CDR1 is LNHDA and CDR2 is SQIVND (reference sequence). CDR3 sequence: CASMGGAVATDTQYF. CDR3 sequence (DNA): TGTGCCAGTATGGGGGGGGCGGTAGCCACAGATACGCAGTATTTT.

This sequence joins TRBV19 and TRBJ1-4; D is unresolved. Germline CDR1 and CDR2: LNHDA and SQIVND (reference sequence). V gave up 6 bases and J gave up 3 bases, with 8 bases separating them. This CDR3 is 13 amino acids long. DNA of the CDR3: TGTGCCAGTAGAACTAGCGCTAATGAAAAACTGTTTTTT. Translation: CASRTSANEKLFF.

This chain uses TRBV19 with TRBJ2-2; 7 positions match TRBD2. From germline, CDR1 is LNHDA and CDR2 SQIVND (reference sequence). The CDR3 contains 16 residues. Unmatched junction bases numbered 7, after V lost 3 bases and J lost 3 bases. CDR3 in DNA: TGTGCCAGTAGTATCGGATGGGGAGGGGACACCGGGGAGCTGTTTTTT. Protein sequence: CASSIGWGGDTGELFF.

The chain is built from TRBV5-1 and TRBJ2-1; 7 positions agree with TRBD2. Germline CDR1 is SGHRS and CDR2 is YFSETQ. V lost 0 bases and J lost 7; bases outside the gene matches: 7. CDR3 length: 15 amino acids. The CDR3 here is CASSLEGGPSNEQFF. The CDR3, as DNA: TGCGCCAGCAGCTTGGAGGGAGGGCCGAGTAATGAGCAGTTCTTC.

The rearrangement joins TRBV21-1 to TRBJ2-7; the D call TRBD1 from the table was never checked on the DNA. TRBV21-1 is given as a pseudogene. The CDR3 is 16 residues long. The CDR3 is CASSKGDRELVYEQYF. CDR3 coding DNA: TGTGCCAGCAGCAAAGGAGACAGGGAATTGGTGTACGAGCAGTACTTC.

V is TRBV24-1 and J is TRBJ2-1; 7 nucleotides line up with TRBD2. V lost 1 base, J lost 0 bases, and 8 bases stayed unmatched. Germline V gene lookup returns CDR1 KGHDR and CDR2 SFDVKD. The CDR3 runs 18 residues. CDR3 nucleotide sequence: TGTGCCACCAGTGATTTCGACCCAAGGGAGGGCTCCTACAATGAGCAGTTCTTC. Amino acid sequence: CATSDFDPREGSYNEQFF.

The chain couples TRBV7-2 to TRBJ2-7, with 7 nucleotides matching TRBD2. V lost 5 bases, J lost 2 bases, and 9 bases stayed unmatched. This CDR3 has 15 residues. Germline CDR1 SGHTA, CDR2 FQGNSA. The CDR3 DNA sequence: TGTGCCAGCAGCCCCGTTCGGGGGGTCGCCTACGAGCAGTACTTC. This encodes CASSPVRGVAYEQYF. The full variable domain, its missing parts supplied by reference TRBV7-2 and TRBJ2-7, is GAGVSQSPSNKVTEKGKDVELRCDPISGHTALYWYRQSLGQGLEFLIYFQGNSAPDKSGLPSDRFSAERTGGSVSTLTIQRTQQEDSAVYLCASSPVRGVAYEQYFGPGTRLTVT.

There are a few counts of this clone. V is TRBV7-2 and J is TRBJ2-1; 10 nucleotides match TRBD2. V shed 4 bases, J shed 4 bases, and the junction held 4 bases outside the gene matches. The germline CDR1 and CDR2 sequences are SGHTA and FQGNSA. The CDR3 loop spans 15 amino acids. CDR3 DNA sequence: TGTGCCAGCAGCTCTACTAGCGGGACTTACAATGAGCAGTTCTTC. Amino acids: CASSSTSGTYNEQFF.

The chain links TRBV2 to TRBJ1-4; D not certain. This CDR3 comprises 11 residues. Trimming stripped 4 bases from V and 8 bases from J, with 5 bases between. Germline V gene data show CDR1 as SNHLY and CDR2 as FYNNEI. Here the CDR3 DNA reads TGTGCCAGCAGTGGAAGCGAAAAACTGTTTTTT. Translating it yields CASSGSEKLFF.

This CDR3 reads CASSHTGGNANTIYF. DNA of the CDR3: TGCGCCAGCAGCCACACAGGGGGCAATGCAAACACCATATATTTT. The rearrangement uses TRBV4-3 and TRBJ1-3; 9 bases are a match to TRBD1. Germline V CDR1 and CDR2: LGHNA, YSLEER. The CDR3 has 15 residues. V shed 3 bases and J 6 bases; nucleotides not matched to a gene: 6.

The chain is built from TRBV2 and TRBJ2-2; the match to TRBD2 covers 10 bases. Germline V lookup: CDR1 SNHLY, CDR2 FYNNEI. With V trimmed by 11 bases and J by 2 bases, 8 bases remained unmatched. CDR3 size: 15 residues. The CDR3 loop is CAGKASGGNTGELFF. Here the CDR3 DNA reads TGTGCCGGAAAGGCTAGCGGGGGTAACACCGGGGAGCTGTTTTTT.

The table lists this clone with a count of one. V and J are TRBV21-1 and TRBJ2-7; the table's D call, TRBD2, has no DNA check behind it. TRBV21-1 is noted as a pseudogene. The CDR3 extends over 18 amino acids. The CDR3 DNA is TGTGCCAGCAGCAAAATAGAGTTCGGAACTAGCGGAAATTACGAGCAGTACTTC. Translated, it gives CASSKIEFGTSGNYEQYF.

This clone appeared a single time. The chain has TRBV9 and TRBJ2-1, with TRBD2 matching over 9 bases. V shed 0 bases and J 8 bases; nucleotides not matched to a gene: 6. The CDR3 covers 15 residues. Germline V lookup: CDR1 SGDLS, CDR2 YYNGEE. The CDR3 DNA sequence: TGTGCCAGCAGCGTAGGGCTAGCGGGATTCGATGAGCAGTTCTTC. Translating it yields CASSVGLAGFDEQFF.

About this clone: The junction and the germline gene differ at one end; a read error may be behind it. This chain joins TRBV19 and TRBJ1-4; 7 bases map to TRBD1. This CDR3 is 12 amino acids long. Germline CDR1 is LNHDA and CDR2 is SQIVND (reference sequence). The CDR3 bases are TGTGCCAGTAGTATAGACCAGGGGGGACAGTCTTTT. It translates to CASSIDQGGQSF.

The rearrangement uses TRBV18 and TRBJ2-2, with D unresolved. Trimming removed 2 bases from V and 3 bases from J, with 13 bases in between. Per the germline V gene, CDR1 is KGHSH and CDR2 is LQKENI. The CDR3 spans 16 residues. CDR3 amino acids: CASSPAFRLDTGELFF. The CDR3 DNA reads TGTGCCAGCTCACCAGCATTCAGGTTGGACACCGGGGAGCTGTTTTTT.

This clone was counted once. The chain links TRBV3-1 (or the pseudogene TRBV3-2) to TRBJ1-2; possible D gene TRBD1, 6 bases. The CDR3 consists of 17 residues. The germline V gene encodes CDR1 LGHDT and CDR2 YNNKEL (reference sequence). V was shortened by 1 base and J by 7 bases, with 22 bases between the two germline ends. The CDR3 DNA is TGTGCCAGCAGCCAAGTTCGGGACGACAGGTCTCTTAGTGGCTACACCTTC. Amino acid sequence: CASSQVRDDRSLSGYTF.